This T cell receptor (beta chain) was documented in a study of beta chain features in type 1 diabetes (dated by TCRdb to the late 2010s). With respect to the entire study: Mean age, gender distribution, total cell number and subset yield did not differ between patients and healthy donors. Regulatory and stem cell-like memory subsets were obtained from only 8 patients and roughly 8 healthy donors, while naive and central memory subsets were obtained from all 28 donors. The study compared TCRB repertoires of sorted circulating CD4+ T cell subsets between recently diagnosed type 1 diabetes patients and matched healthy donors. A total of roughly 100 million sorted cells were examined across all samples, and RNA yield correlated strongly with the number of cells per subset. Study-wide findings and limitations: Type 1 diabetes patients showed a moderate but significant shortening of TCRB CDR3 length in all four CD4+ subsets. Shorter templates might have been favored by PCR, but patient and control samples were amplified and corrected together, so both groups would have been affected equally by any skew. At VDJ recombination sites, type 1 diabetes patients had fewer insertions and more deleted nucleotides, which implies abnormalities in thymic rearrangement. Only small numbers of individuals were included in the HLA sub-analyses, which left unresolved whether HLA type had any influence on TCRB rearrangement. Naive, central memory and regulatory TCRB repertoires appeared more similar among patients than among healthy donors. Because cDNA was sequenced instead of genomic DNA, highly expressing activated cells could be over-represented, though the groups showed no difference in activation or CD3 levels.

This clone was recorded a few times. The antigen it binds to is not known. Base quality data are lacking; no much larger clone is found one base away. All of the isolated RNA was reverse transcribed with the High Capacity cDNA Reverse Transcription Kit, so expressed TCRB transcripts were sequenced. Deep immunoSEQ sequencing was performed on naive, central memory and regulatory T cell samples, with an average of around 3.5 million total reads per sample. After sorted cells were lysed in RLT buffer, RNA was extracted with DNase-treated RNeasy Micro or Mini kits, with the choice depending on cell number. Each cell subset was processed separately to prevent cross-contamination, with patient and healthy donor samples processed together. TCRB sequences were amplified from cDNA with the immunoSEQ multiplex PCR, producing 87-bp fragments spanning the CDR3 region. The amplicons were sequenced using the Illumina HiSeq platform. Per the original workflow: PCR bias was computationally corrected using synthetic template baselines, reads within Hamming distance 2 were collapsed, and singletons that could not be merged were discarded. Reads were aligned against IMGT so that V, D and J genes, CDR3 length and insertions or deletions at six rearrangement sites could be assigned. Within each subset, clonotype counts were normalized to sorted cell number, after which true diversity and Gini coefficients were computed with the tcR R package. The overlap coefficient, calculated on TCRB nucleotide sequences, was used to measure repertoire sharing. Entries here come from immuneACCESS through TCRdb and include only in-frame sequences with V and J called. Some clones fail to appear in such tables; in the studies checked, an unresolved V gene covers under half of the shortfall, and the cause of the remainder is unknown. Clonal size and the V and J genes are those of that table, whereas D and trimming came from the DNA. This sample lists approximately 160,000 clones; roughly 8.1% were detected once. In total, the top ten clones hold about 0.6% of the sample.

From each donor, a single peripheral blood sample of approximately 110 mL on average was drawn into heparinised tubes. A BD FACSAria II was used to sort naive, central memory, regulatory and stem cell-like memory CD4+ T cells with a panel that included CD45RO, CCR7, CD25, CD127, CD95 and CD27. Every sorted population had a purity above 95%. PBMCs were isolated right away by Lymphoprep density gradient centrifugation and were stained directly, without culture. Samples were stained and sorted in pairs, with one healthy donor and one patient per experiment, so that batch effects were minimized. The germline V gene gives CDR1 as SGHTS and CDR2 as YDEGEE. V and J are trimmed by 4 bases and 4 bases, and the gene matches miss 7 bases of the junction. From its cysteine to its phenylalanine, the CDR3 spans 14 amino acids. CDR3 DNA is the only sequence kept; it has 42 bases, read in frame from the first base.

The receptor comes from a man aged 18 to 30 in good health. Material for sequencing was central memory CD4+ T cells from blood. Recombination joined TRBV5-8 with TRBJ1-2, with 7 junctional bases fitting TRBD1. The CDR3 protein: CASSRKQGVYGYTF. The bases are TGTGCCAGCAGCCGAAAGCAGGGGGTCTATGGCTACACCTTC.